This T cell receptor beta chain was sequenced during a study of shared clonotypes between healthy human individuals. Data came from immunoSEQ multiplex PCR; TCRdb stores just in-frame clones and leaves some out. The data show about 750,000 clones, 90% to 95% seen once. The CDR3 has 16 residues. Trimming took 2 bases from V and 5 from J; bases not matched to a gene: 9. Germline lookup yields CDR1 LGHNA and CDR2 YNFKEQ. CD45RO negativity and positive selection for CCR7 defined naive CD8 cells, a population that excluded terminally differentiated effector memory CD45RA+ cells. The TCR originated in a man younger than 40 in good health. The V gene is TRBV4-2, the J gene TRBJ2-3, with TRBD2 matching 8 bases. The source material was naive CD8+ T cells sorted from blood. CDR3 loop: CASSQTSGGGLDTQYF. The CDR3 bases are TGTGCCAGCAGCCAAACTTCGGGAGGGGGACTAGATACGCAGTATTTT.